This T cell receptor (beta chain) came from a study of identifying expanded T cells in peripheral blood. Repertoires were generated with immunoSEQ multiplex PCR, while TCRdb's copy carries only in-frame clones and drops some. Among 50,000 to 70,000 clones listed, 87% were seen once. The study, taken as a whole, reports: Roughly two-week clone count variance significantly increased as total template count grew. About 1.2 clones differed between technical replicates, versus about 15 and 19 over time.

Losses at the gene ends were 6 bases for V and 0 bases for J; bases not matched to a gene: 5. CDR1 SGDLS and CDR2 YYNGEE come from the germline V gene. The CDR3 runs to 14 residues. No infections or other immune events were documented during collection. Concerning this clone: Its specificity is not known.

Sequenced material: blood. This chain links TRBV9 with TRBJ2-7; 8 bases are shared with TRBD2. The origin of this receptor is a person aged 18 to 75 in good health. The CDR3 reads CASNEAGASYEQYF. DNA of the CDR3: TGTGCCAGCAACGAAGCGGGGGCCTCCTACGAGCAGTACTTC.